The clone carrying this T cell receptor beta chain was detected only a few times. This sample is drawn from a study of blood T cell repertoires in COVID-19. Study-level background: PBMCs, B-cell-depleted T cells, or T cells provided the cDNA or gDNA that made up the material.

Original methodology: Scientists estimated how many nucleated cells there were by amplifying reference gene primers. Clones were read by immunoSEQ multiplex PCR, and TCRdb kept only the in-frame ones, dropping some. V, J and clone size derive from that table, while D and trimming were established from the DNA sequence. Counted here are 200,000 to 250,000 clones, roughly 80% occurring once; the ten biggest clones make up 7.8%. CDR1 and CDR2 from the germline V gene are LGHDT and YNNKEL (reference sequence). The CDR3 is 13 amino acids. V was shortened by 4 bases and J by 11 bases, with 17 bases between the two germline ends. One Seattle source followed patients from active infection through their disease course.

Sequences were obtained from peripheral blood. The chain carries TRBV3-1 (or the pseudogene TRBV3-2) and TRBJ1-1; tentative D call: TRBD1 (6 bases). This receptor was taken from a woman older than 75 with COVID-19, enrolled during active disease. The CDR3 sequence: CASSPLQGGGAFF. The CDR3 DNA reads as TGTGCCAGCAGCCCCCTCCAAGGGGGTGGTGCTTTCTTT.